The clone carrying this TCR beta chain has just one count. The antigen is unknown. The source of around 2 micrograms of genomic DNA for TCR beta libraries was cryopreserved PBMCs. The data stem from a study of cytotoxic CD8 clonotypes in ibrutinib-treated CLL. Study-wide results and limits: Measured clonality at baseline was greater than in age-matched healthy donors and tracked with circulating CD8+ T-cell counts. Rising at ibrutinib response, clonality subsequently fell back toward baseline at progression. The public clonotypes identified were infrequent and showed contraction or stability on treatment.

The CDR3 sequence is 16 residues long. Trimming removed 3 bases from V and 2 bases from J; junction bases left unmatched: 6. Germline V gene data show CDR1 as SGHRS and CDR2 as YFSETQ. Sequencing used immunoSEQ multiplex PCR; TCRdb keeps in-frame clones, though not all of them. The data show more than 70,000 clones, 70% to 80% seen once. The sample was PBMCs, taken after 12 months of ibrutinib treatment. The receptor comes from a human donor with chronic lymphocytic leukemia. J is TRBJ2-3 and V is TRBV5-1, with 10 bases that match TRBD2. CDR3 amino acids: CASSSQLAGNTDTQYF. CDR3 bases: TGCGCCAGCAGCTCCCAACTAGCGGGGAACACAGATACGCAGTATTTT.